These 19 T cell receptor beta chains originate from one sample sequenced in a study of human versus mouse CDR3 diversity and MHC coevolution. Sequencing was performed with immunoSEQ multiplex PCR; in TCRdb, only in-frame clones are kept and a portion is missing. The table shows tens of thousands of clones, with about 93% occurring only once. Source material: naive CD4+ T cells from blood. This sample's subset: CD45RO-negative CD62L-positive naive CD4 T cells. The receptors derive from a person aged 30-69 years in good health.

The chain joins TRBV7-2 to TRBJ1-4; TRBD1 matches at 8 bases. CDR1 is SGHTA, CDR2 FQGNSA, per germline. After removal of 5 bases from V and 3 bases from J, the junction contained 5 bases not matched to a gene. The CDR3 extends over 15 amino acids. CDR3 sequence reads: CASSAGGRANEKLFF. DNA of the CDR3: TGTGCCAGCAGCGCAGGGGGCAGAGCTAATGAAAAACTGTTTTTT.

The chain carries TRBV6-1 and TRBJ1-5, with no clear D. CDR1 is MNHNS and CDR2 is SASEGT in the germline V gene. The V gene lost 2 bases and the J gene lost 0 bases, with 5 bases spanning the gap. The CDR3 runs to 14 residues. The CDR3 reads CASSEQDSNQPQHF. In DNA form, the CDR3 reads TGTGCCAGCAGTGAACAGGATAGCAATCAGCCCCAGCATTTT.

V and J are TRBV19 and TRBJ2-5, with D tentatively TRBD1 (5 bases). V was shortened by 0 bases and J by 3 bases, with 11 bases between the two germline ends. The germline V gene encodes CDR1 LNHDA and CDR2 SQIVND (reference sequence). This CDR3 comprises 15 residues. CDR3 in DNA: TGTGCCAGTAGTATAGATCGACAGCTCAAAGAGACCCAGTACTTC. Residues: CASSIDRQLKETQYF.

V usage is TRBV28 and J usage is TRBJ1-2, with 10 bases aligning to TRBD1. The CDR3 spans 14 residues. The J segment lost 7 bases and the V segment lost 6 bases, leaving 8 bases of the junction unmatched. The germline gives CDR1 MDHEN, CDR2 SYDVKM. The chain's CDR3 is CASSPTGGAAGYTF. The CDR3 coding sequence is TGTGCCAGCAGCCCGACAGGGGGCGCGGCTGGCTACACCTTC.

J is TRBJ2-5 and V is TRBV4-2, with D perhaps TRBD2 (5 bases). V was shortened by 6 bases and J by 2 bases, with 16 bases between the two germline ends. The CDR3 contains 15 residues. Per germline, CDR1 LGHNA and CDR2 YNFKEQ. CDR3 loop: CASRPTSGHQETQYF. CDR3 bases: TGTGCCAGCAGACCGACAAGCGGTCATCAAGAGACCCAGTACTTC.

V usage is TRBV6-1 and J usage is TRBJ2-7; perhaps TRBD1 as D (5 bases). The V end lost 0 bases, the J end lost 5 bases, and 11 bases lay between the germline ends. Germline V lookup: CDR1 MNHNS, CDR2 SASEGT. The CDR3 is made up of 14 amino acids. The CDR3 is CASSEAGRGDEQYF. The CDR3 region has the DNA TGTGCCAGCAGTGAAGCGGGGCGCGGCGACGAGCAGTACTTC.

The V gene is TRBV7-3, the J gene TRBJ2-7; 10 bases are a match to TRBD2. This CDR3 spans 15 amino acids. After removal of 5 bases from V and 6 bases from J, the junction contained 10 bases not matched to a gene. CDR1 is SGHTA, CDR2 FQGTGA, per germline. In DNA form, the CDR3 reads TGTGCCAGCAGCGCGATAGCGGGAGGATCGGGCGAGCAGTACTTC. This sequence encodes CASSAIAGGSGEQYF. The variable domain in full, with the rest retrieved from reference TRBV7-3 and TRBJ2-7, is GAGVSQTPSNKVTEKGKYVELRCDPISGHTALYWYRQSLGQGPEFLIYFQGTGAADDSGLPNDRFFAVRPEGSVSTLKIQRTERGDSAVYLCASSAIAGGSGEQYFGPGTRLTVT.

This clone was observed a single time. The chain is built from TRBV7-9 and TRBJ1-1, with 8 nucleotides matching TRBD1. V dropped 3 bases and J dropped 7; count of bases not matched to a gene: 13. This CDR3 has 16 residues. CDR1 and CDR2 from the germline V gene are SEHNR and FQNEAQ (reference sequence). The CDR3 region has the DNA TGTGCCAGCAGCTTGGGGACAGGACGGAAGCGGGGTGAAGCTTTCTTT. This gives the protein CASSLGTGRKRGEAFF.

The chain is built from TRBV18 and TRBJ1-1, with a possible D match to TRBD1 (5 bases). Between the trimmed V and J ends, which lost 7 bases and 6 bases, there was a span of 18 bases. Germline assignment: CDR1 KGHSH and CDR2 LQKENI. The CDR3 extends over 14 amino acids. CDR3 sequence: CASFFSGGWSEAFF. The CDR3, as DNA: TGTGCCAGCTTCTTTAGCGGGGGATGGTCTGAAGCTTTCTTT.

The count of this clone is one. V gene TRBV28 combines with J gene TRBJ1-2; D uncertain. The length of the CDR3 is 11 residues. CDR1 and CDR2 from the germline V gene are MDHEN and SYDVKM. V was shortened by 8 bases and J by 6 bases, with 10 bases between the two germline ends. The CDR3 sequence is CASLVRNGYTF. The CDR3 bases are TGTGCCAGCCTCGTGAGGAATGGCTACACCTTC.

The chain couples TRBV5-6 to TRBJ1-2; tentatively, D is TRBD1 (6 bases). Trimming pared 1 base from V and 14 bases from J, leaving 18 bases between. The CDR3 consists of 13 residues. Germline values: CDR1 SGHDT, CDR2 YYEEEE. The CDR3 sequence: CASSLLGAEATTF. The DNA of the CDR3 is TGTGCCAGCAGCTTGTTGGGGGCTGAGGCTACGACCTTC.

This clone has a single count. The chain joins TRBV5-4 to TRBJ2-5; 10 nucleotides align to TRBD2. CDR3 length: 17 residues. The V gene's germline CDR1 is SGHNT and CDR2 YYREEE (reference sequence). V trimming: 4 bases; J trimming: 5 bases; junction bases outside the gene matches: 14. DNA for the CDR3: TGTGCCAGCAGCCGTGGGGGGGATAGCGGGGGGTGGGAGACCCAGTACTTC. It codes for CASSRGGDSGGWETQYF.

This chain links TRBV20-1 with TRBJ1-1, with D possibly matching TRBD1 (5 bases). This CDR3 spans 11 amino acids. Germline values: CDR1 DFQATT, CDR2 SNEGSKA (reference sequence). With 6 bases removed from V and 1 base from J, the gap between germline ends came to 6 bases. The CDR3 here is CSAQGNTEAFF. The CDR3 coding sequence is TGCAGTGCGCAGGGGAACACTGAAGCTTTCTTT.

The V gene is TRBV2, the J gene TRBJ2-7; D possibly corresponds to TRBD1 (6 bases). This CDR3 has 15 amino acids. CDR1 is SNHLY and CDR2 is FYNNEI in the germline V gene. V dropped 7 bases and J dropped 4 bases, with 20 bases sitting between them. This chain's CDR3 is CASTSLPGQQYEQYF. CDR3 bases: TGTGCCAGCACCAGTTTACCGGGACAACAGTACGAGCAGTACTTC.

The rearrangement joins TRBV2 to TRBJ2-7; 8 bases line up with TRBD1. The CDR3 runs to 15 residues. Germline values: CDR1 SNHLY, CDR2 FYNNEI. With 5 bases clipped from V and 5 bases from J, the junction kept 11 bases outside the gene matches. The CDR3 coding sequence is TGTGCCAGCAGTATCTCAGGGGGCGCCTTCCACGAGCAGTACTTC. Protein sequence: CASSISGGAFHEQYF. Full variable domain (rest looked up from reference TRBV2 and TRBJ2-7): EPEVTQTPSHQVTQMGQEVILRCVPISNHLYFYWYRQILGQKVEFLVSFYNNEISEKSEIFDDQFSVERPDGSNFTLKIRSTKLEDSAMYFCASSISGGAFHEQYFGPGTRLTVT.

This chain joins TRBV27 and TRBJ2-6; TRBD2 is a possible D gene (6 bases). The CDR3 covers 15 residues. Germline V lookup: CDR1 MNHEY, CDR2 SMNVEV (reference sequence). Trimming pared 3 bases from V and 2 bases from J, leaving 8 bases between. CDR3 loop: CASSFGGTGANVLTF. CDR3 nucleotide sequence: TGTGCCAGCAGTTTCGGAGGGACTGGGGCCAACGTCCTGACTTTC.

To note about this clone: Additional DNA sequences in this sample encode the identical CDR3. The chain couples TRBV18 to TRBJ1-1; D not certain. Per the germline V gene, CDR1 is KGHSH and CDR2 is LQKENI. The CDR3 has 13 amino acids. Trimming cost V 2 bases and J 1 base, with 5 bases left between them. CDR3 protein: CASSPGQNTEAFF. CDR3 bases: TGTGCCAGCTCACCAGGGCAGAACACTGAAGCTTTCTTT. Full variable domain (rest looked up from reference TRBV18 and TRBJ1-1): NAGVMQNPRHLVRRRGQEARLRCSPMKGHSHVYWYRQLPEEGLKFMVYLQKENIIDESGMPKERFSAEFPKEGPSILRIQQVVRGDSAAYFCASSPGQNTEAFFGQGTRLTVV.

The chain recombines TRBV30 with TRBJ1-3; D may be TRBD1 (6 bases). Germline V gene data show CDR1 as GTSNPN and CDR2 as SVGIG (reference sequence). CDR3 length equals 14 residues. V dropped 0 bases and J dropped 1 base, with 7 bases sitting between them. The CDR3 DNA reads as TGTGCCTGGAGTGTAGGGGGATCTGGAAACACCATATATTTT. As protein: CAWSVGGSGNTIYF.

Here the CDR3 reads CASSPKTGWNTEAFF. In DNA, the CDR3 is TGTGCCAGCAGCCCGAAGACAGGGTGGAACACTGAAGCTTTCTTT. V and J are TRBV14 and TRBJ1-1; 7 bases are shared with TRBD1. Per the germline V gene, CDR1 is SGHDN and CDR2 is FVKESK. J was trimmed by 1 base and V by 4 bases; bases with no gene match: 6. This CDR3 region has 15 residues.